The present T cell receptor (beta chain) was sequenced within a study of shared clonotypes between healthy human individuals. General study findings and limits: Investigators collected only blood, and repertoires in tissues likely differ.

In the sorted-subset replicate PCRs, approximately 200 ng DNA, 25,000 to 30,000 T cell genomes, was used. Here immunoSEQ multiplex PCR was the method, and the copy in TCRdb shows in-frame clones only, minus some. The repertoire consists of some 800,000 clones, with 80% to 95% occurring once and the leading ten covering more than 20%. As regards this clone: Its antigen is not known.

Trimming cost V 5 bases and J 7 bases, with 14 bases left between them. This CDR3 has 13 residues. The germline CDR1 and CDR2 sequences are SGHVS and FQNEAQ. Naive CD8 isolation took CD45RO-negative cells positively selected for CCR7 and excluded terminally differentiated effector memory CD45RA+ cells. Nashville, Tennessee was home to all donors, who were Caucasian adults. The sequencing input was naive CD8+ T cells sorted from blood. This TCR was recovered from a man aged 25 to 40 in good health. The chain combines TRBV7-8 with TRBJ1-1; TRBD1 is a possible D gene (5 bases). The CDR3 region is CASSPRTYLEAFF. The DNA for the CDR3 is TGTGCCAGCAGCCCTCGGACATACCTTGAAGCTTTCTTT.